This passage covers 13 T cell receptor beta chains from one sample sequenced in a study of tumor-infiltrating lymphocytes in primary liver carcinoma. The template, about 550 ng total RNA, yielded TCR beta cDNA made with a constant-region primer. ARM-PCR was slightly modified, and three nested multiplex PCR rounds with it gave rise to the TCR beta libraries. TRBV1-TRBV30 forward and Cbeta reverse primers drove the first two roughly 10-cycle rounds. One entry per CDR3 protein results from TCRdb running MiXCR on the multiplex PCR reads. The table has 100,000 to 150,000 distinct CDR3 sequences, 55% to 75% seen once. The approximately 20-31 mg bulk tissue piece was not sorted before simultaneous RNA and DNA extraction. Sequencing was carried out using liver tumor tissue from sampling region 1. Subset reported: tumor region T1, superior pole. These receptors were collected from a woman in her sixties with primary liver carcinoma and hepatitis B virus infection.

To note about this clonotype: A much larger clone lies a single base off, so this may be a read error. The chain is built from TRBV6-1 and TRBJ2-1; D not certain. Trimming cost V 8 bases and J 5 bases, with 10 bases left between them. In germline, CDR1 is MNHNS, CDR2 SASEGT. The CDR3 covers 12 residues. This CDR3 reads CASSTWDNEQFF. The CDR3 DNA reads as TGTGCCAGCTCGACCTGGGACAATGAGCAGTTCTTC.

Remarks on this clonotype: The junction departs from germline at one end; a sequencing error may be responsible. V is TRBV19 and J is TRBJ2-2; D possibly corresponds to TRBD1 (6 bases). Germline values: CDR1 LNHDA, CDR2 SQIVND (reference sequence). The CDR3 has 17 amino acids. CDR3 sequence: CVSNTHRTASNTGELFF. DNA for the CDR3: TGTGTCAGTAACACACACAGGACAGCATCGAACACCGGGGAGCTGTTTTTT.

The rearrangement uses TRBV28 and TRBJ2-1; D unresolved. The germline V and J ends were trimmed by 5 bases and 9 bases, with 14 bases remaining between them. The germline V gene has CDR1 MDHEN and CDR2 SYDVKM. The CDR3 runs 13 residues. In DNA, the CDR3 is TGTGCCAGCAGTCCCCGGAAGGGCCCTGAGCAGTTCTTC. Encoded protein: CASSPRKGPEQFF.

On this clonotype itself: A much larger clone lies one base from this, so it may be a read error. The V gene is TRBV12-5, the J gene TRBJ2-7; TRBD1 is a possible D gene (7 bases). The CDR3 is 15 residues long. Germline-derived CDR1 and CDR2 are LGHNT and FRNRAP. V was trimmed by 7 bases and J by 1 base, leaving 17 bases between them. The CDR3 is CASDMTGRRSYEQYF. In DNA, the CDR3 is TGTGCTAGTGACATGACAGGGAGGAGGTCCTACGAGCAGTACTTC.

As regards this clonotype: Being one base from a much bigger clone, this may be a read error. J is TRBJ2-3 and V is TRBV5-6; 7 bases align to TRBD1. This CDR3 has 14 residues. J gave up 4 bases and V 3 bases, and 5 bases lay outside the gene matches. Germline values: CDR1 SGHDT, CDR2 YYEEEE. The CDR3: CASSSSGGADTQYF. DNA for the CDR3: TGTGCCAGCAGCTCGTCAGGGGGAGCAGATACGCAGTATTTT.

The chain joins TRBV30 to TRBJ2-3; 8 bases match TRBD2. CDR1 is GTSNPN, CDR2 SVGIG, per germline (reference sequence). The CDR3 is 16 residues long. Trimming at V came to 1 base and at J to 1 base, leaving 7 bases not matched to a gene. In nucleotides, the CDR3 is TGTGCCTGGAGTGCCTTACTGACTAGCGGCACAGATACGCAGTATTTT. Amino acid sequence: CAWSALLTSGTDTQYF.

With regard to this clonotype: Because the CDR3 is missing its conserved closing phenylalanine or tryptophan, this is likely a read error. The DNA is omitted, as the CDR3 cannot be located on it reliably, and the CDR3 follows TCRdb's listing. The chain employs TRBV11-2 and TRBJ1-2. The germline V gene has CDR1 SGHAT and CDR2 FQNNGV. 13 amino acids form the CDR3, both terminal residues included. The CDR3 spells CASSLEPDIWPTS.

In its sample, this clonotype was seen once. One junction end does not reproduce the germline sequence, and a read error may be involved. The chain employs TRBV6-1 and TRBJ2-1, with 11 nucleotides matching TRBD2. The CDR3 contains 16 residues. The germline V gene has CDR1 MNHNS and CDR2 SASEGT. In nucleotides, the CDR3 is TGTACCAGCAGTGGTCCGGGACTAGCGGCCTACAATGAGCAGTTCTTC. Its translation: CTSSGPGLAAYNEQFF.

Only one count was recorded for this clonotype. One end of the junction does not line up with germline, which may come from a read error. The chain carries TRBV6-5 and TRBJ1-4; D remains ambiguous. CDR1 is MNHEY and CDR2 is SVGAGI in the germline V gene. The CDR3 covers 14 residues. The chain's CDR3 is CASSYVWGGEELLF. The CDR3 region has the DNA TGTGCCAGCAGTTACGTGTGGGGAGGTGAAGAACTGCTTTTT.

This clonotype was found many times. V gene TRBV12-3 or TRBV12-4 combines with J gene TRBJ1-5; D is undetermined. CDR3 length: 15 amino acids. V lost 5 bases and J 0 bases, leaving 11 bases between the germline ends. For the CDR3, the DNA is TGTGCCAGCAGTCCCGACGGGATTAGCAATCAGCCCCAGCATTTT. Its protein is CASSPDGISNQPQHF.

J is TRBJ2-1 and V is TRBV5-6; D is perhaps TRBD2 (7 bases). The CDR3 totals 18 residues. V lost 2 bases and J 5 bases, leaving 23 bases between the germline ends. Germline assignment: CDR1 SGHDT and CDR2 YYEEEE. CDR3 bases: TGTGCCAGCAGCTTTCGGGTAGGGGGACTAATCGCCAACAATGAGCAGTTCTTC. Encoded protein: CASSFRVGGLIANNEQFF.

This clonotype was observed many times. The chain uses TRBV10-2 and TRBJ1-6; D is ambiguous. CDR3 length equals 17 residues. The germline V gene encodes CDR1 WSHSY and CDR2 SAAADI. V lost 0 bases to trimming and J lost 6 bases, with 15 bases between them. The CDR3 coding sequence is TGCGCCAGCAGTGAGTCAGGGTGGGGAAGGAGTAATTCACCCCTCCACTTT. Amino acids: CASSESGWGRSNSPLHF.

Regarding this clonotype: At one end the junction does not follow the germline gene, possibly because of a read error. CDR3 in amino acids: CASSSAGGVRTEAFF. CDR3 DNA sequence: TGTGCCAGCAGTTCCGCCGGGGGGGTGCGGACTGAAGCCTTCTTT. The genes are TRBV28 and TRBJ1-1, with D possibly matching TRBD1 (5 bases). Germline values: CDR1 MDHEN, CDR2 SYDVKM. The CDR3 covers 15 residues.